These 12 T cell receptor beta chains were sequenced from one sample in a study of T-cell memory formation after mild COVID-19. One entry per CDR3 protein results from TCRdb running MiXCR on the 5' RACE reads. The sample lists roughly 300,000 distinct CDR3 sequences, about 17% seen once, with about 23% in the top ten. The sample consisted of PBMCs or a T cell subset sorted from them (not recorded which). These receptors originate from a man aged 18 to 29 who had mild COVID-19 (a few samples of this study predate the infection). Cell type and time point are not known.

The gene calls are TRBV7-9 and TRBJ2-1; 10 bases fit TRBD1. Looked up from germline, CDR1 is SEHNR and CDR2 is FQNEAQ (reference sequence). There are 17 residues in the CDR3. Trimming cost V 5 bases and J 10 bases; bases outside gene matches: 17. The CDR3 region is CASSPGTGEAAKYEQFF. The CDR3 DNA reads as TGTGCCAGCAGCCCTGGGACAGGGGAAGCGGCCAAATACGAGCAGTTCTTC.

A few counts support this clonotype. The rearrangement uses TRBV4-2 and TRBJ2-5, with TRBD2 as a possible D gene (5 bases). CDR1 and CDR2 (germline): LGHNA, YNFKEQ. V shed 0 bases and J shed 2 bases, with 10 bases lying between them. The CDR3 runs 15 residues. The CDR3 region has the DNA TGTGCCAGCAGCCAAGATAGGAGCGGACAAGAGACCCAGTACTTC. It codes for CASSQDRSGQETQYF.

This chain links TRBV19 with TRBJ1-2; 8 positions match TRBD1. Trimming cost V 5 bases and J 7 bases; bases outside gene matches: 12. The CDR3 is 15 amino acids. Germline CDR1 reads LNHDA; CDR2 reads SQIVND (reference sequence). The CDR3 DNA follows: TGTGCCAGTAGTGCGCGGGACAGGATCTCTATTGGCTACACCTTC. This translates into CASSARDRISIGYTF.

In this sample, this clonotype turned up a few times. The CDR3 bases are TGCGCCAGCAGCCAAGATCATGCCCTGGGTAGGGACAGGGGGATCTACGAGCAGTACTTC. Protein product: CASSQDHALGRDRGIYEQYF. The J gene is TRBJ2-7, the V gene TRBV4-1; 11 bases agree with TRBD1. Germline lookup yields CDR1 MGHRA and CDR2 YSYEKL. V was clipped by 0 bases and J by 3 bases; unmatched bases: 16. There are 20 residues in the CDR3.

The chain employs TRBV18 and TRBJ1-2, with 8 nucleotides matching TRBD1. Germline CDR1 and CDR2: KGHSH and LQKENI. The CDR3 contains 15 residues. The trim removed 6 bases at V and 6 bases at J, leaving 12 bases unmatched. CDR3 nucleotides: TGTGCCAGCTCCCCCGGGACAGGCACCGTTGATGGCTACACCTTC. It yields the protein CASSPGTGTVDGYTF.

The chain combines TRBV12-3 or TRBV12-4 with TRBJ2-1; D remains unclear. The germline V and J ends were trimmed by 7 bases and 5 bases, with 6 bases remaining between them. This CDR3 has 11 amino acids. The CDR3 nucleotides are TGTGCCAGCACCCTGAACAATGAGCAGTTCTTC. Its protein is CASTLNNEQFF.

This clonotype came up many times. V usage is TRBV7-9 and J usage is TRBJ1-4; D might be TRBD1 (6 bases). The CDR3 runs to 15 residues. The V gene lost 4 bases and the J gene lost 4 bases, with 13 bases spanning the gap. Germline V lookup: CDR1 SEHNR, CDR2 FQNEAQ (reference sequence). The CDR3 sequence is CASSSRQAFNEKLFF. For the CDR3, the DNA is TGTGCCAGCAGCTCCCGACAGGCATTTAATGAAAAACTGTTTTTT.

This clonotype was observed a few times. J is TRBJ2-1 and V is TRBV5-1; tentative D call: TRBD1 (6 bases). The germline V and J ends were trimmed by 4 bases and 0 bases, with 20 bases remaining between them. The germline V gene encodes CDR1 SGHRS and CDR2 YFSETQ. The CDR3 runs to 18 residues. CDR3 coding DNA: TGCGCCAGCAGCCTCTACGGCCACAGGGAGAGCTCCTACAATGAGCAGTTCTTC. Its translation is CASSLYGHRESSYNEQFF.

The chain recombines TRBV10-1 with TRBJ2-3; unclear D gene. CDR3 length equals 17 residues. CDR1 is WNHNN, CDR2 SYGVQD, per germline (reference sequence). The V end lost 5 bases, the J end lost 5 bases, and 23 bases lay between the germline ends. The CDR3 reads CASSPYHLGLRGDTQYF. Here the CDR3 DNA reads TGCGCCAGCAGTCCCTATCACTTAGGCCTCCGTGGAGATACGCAGTATTTT.

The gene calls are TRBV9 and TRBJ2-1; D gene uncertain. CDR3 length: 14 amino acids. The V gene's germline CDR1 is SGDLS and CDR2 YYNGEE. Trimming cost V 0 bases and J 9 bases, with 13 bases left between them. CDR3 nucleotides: TGTGCCAGCAGCGTAGGGGTAGCAGGCGTTGAGCAGTTCTTC. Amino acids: CASSVGVAGVEQFF. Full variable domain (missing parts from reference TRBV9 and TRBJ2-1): DSGVTQTPKHLITATGQRVTLRCSPRSGDLSVYWYQQSLDQGLQFLIQYYNGEERAKGNILERFSAQQFPDLHSELNLSSLELGDSALYFCASSVGVAGVEQFFGPGTRLTVL.

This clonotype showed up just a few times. Written as DNA, the CDR3 is TGTGCCAGCAGCTTAGGTGGGGTTAGCGAGCAGTACTTC. Translation gives CASSLGGVSEQYF. The chain links TRBV7-2 to TRBJ2-7; D not certain. Per germline, CDR1 SGHTA and CDR2 FQGNSA. V was clipped by 1 base and J by 6 bases, with 10 bases between them. The CDR3 runs 13 residues.

The CDR3 sequence: CASSLALYGYTF. The CDR3 bases are TGTGCCAGCAGCTTAGCGCTATATGGCTACACCTTC. V is TRBV7-9 and J is TRBJ1-2; D not resolved. From germline, CDR1 is SEHNR and CDR2 FQNEAQ (reference sequence). The CDR3 is made up of 12 amino acids. Trimming took 0 bases from V and 5 from J, leaving 4 bases between them.